The rows below give T cell receptor beta chains drawn from one sample of a study of blood T cell repertoires in COVID-19. Sequencing used immunoSEQ multiplex PCR; TCRdb keeps in-frame clones, though not all of them. The repertoire includes about 100,000 clones, over 75% of them detected once, and 3.8% sits in the top ten. Source material: peripheral blood. Receptor source: a man aged 55 to 70 with acute or convalescent COVID-19. The CDR3 runs from the conserved cysteine through the conserved F or W. Fields, in order: V gene, clone size, J gene, D gene, CDR3 protein. A D gene is named only where the DNA matches it firmly. Clone size is not always given. Where it is, it says once, few, many or a class for expanded clones.

TRBV27	once	TRBJ2-5	TRBD1	CASSPWDRKETQYF
TRBV5-6	NA	TRBJ2-1	NA	CASSFSPDSYNEQFF
TRBV12-3/TRBV12-4	NA	TRBJ2-5	TRBD2	CASGLAGEETQYF
TRBV27	NA	TRBJ1-6	TRBD1	CASSLGQGNNSPLHF
TRBV11-2	NA	TRBJ2-7	NA	CASSLGRYEQYF
TRBV5-1	NA	TRBJ2-5	TRBD2	CASSLSGGQETQYF
TRBV7-7	NA	TRBJ2-5	TRBD2	CASSSTGLAGEETQYF
TRBV9	NA	TRBJ1-1	NA	CASSYLPGTLNTEAFF
TRBV5-6	NA	TRBJ2-5	NA	CASSLSGGRKTQYF
TRBV29-1	NA	TRBJ1-4	NA	CSVGGATNEKLFF
TRBV11-1	NA	TRBJ2-1	TRBD2	CASSLAGGTNEQFF
TRBV6-2/TRBV6-3	NA	TRBJ2-4	NA	CASSYWLAKNIQYF
TRBV5-1	few	TRBJ2-2	TRBD2	CASSLVAGGRRTGELFF
TRBV30	NA	TRBJ1-2	TRBD1	CAWEQGWKNGYTF
TRBV19	NA	TRBJ1-3	NA	CASSLRDRPGNTIYF
TRBV30	once	TRBJ2-3	TRBD1	CAWSGYPGQGLNTQYF
TRBV28	NA	TRBJ2-2	NA	CASSRGTANTGELFF
TRBV6-5	NA	TRBJ1-6	TRBD1	CASSYSGQGDSPLHF
TRBV21-1	NA	TRBJ2-1	NA	CASSKSCGLAESSSSYNEQFF
TRBV2	few	TRBJ1-2	NA	CASSDPGLSTYYGYTF
TRBV15	NA	TRBJ2-1	TRBD1	CATSTTGGTDYNEQFF
TRBV5-1	few	TRBJ2-1	TRBD2	CASRPLAGRPFF
TRBV11-1	once	TRBJ2-3	TRBD2	CASRKRTSGGRDTQYF
TRBV7-9	NA	TRBJ1-3	NA	CASSLRSGAGNTIYF
TRBV5-1	NA	TRBJ2-7	TRBD2	CASSLGAREATYEQYF
TRBV20-1	NA	TRBJ2-7	NA	CSASPSYEQYF
TRBV3-1/TRBV3-2	once	TRBJ2-1	TRBD2	CASSQGGGGGNNEQFF
TRBV6-5	NA	TRBJ1-2	NA	CASSYRSTGYGYTF
TRBV10-1	NA	TRBJ2-1	TRBD2	CASSEGGRSYNEQFF
TRBV19	NA	TRBJ1-6	NA	CASSIRDMSSPLHF
TRBV5-4	NA	TRBJ2-1	TRBD2	CASSSPPGLAGDREQFF
TRBV9	NA	TRBJ2-3	TRBD2	CASSYDSGSLSDTQYF
TRBV6-5	NA	TRBJ1-2	NA	CASRGDTRGGYTF
TRBV2	NA	TRBJ1-4	TRBD1	CASSGGQGAREKLFF
TRBV29-1	once	TRBJ2-3	TRBD1	CSAEGQGSTDTQYF
TRBV19	NA	TRBJ2-3	NA	CASRDTSADTQYF
TRBV5-1	NA	TRBJ2-5	TRBD2	CASSSAGGQETQYF
TRBV20-1	NA	TRBJ2-3	TRBD2	CSASHPLAGEADTQYF
TRBV4-2	NA	TRBJ2-3	TRBD2	CASSQVSGGADTQYF
TRBV30	NA	TRBJ2-1	NA	CAWSPFSGAYNEQFF
TRBV13	NA	TRBJ1-1	NA	CASSLGLYTEAFF
TRBV9	NA	TRBJ2-1	TRBD2	CASSVVLAGGLNEQFF
TRBV7-2	NA	TRBJ1-3	NA	CASSSSPGNGNTIYF
TRBV19	NA	TRBJ1-4	NA	CASSRTGPNEKLFF
TRBV19	NA	TRBJ1-5	TRBD1	CASSTWRQGVNSNQPQHF
TRBV18	NA	TRBJ2-7	TRBD1	CASSLRTGGGSYEQYF